The next 2 T cell receptor beta chains were all read from a single sample in a study of shared clonotypes between healthy human individuals. The assay was immunoSEQ multiplex PCR, and TCRdb's table has in-frame clones only and misses some. The table includes around 600,000 clones, almost 97% detected once. Input material: naive CD4+ T cells sorted from blood. Subset meaning: CD45RA+ positively selected. All receptors come from a woman under 40 in good health.

As for this clone: This sample also contains other DNA sequences that code for the same CDR3. The gene calls are TRBV18 and TRBJ1-1; D gene uncertain. V gave up 3 bases and J gave up 0 bases, with 5 bases separating them. In germline, CDR1 is KGHSH, CDR2 LQKENI. The CDR3 contains 13 residues. The CDR3 sequence: CASSPSMNTEAFF. CDR3 nucleotide sequence: TGTGCCAGCTCACCCTCCATGAACACTGAAGCTTTCTTT.

The chain couples TRBV15 to TRBJ2-7; possible D gene TRBD1, 6 bases. V was cut by 0 bases and J by 5 bases, with 14 bases left in between. CDR3 length: 15 amino acids. Germline-derived CDR1 and CDR2 are LNHNV and YYDKDF (reference sequence). Here the CDR3 DNA reads TGTGCCACCAGCAGAGATGGACAGTCTAAAGACGAGCAGTACTTC. This gives the protein CATSRDGQSKDEQYF.